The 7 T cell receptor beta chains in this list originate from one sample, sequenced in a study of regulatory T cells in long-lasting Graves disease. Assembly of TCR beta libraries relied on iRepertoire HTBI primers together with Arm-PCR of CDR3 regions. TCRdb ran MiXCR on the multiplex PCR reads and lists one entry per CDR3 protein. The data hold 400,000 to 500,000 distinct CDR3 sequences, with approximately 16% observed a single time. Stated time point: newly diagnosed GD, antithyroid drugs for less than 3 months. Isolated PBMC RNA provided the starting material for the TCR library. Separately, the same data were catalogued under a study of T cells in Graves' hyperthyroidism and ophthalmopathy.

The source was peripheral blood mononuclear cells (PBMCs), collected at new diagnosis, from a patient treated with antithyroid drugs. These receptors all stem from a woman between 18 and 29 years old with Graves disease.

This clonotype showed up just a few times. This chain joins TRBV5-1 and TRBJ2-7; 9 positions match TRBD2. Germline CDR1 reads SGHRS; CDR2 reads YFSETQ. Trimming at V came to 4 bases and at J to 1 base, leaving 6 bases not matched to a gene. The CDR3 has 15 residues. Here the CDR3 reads CASSTVLAGSYEQYF. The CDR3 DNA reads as TGCGCCAGCAGCACCGTACTAGCGGGTTCCTACGAGCAGTACTTC.

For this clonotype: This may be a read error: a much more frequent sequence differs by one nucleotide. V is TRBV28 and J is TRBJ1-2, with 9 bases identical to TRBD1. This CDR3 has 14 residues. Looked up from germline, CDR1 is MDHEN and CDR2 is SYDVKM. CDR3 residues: CASSWTGANYGHTF. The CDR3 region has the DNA TGTGCCAGCAGCTGGACAGGGGCCAACTATGGCCACACCTTC.

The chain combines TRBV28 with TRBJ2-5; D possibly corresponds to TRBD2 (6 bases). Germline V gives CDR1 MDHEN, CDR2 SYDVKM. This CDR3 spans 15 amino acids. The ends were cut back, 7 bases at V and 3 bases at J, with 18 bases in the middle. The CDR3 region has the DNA TGTGCCAGCACCATAGCGGCTACCGCGGAAGAGACCCAGTACTTC. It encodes CASTIAATAEETQYF.

CDR3 in DNA: TGTGCCAGCAACACCCCAAGGCCCGGGACAGAAACTAATCAGCCCCAGCATTTT. Its protein product is CASNTPRPGTETNQPQHF. The chain links TRBV28 to TRBJ1-5; 7 bases fit TRBD1. CDR1 and CDR2 from the germline V gene are MDHEN and SYDVKM. V dropped 7 bases and J dropped 4; count of bases not matched to a gene: 19. This CDR3 comprises 18 residues.

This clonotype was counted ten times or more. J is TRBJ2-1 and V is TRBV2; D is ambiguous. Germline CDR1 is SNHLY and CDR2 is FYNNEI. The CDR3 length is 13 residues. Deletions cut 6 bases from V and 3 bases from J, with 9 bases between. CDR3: CASRVLGYNEQFF. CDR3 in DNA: TGTGCCAGCAGGGTTCTCGGCTACAATGAGCAGTTCTTC.

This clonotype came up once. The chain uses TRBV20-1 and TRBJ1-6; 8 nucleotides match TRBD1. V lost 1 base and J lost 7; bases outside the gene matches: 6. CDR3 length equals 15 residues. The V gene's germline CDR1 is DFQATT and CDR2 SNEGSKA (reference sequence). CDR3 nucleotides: TGCAGTGCTAGAGCGACAGGGGCTCTGAATTCACCCCTCCACTTT. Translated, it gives CSARATGALNSPLHF.

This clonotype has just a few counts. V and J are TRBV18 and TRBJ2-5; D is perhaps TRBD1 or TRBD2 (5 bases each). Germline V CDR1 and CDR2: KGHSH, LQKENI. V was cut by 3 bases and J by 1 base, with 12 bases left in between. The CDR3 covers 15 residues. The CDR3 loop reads CASSPVGTPQETQYF. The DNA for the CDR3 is TGTGCCAGCTCACCGGTCGGGACCCCCCAAGAGACCCAGTACTTC.